This T cell receptor beta chain appears in the sequencing data of a study of CD8 T cells in Susac syndrome. Study results and limitations: Individuals included in the TCR sequencing and HLA analysis were acknowledged by the study to be relatively few in number.

In regard to this clonotype: What it recognizes is unknown.

While CD8+ and CD4+ T cells were isolated negatively, TEMRA cells were enriched by FACS. Random hexamers served to reverse transcribe about 0.45 to 1 ug RNA. By means of immunoSEQ multiplex PCR, TCR beta CDR3 spanning 54 Vbeta and 13 Jbeta underwent amplification. MiXCR was run by TCRdb on the immunoSEQ multiplex PCR reads, yielding one entry per CDR3 protein. The sample lists about 120,000 distinct CDR3 sequences, 85% to 95% occurring once. The V end was cut by 6 bases, the J end by 6 bases, with 14 bases between. CDR3 size: 14 residues. Germline CDR1 and CDR2: SGHTA and FQGNSA. The sequenced sample was CD4+ T cells from PBMCs. V and J are TRBV7-2 and TRBJ2-2; the D gene is possibly TRBD2 (6 bases). The receptor's source is a human donor in good health. CDR3 protein: CASRPAGGAGELFF. CDR3 coding DNA: TGTGCCAGCAGACCAGCCGGAGGGGCCGGGGAGCTGTTTTTT.